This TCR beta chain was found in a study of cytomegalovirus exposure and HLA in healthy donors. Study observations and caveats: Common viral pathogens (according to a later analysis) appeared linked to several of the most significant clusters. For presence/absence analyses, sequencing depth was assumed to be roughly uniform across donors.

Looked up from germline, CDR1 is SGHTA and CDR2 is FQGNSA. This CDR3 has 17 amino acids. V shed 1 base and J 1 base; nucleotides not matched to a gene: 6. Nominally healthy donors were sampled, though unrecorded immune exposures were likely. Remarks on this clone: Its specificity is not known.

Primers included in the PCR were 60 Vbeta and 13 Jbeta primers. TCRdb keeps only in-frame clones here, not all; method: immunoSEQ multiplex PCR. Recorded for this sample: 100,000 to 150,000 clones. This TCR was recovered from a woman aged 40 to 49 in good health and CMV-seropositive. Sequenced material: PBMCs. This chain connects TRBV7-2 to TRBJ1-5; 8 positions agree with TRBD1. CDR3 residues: CASSLEQGGTSNQPQHF. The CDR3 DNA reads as TGTGCCAGCAGCTTAGAACAGGGGGGTACGAGCAATCAGCCCCAGCATTTT.